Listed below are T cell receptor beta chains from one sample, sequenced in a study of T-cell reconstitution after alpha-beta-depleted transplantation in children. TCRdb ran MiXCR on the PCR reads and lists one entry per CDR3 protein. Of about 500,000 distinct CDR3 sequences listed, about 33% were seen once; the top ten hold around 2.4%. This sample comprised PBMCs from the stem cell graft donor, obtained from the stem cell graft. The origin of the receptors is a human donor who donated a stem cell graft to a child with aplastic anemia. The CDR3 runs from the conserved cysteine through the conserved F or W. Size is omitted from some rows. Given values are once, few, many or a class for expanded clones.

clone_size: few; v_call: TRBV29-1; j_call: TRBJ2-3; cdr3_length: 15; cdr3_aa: CSADPSGRAMDTQYF
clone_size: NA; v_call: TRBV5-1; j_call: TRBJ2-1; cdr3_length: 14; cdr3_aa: CASSMVPRGNEQFF
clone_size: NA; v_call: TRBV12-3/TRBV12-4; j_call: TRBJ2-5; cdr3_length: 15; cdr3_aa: CASSETGTAKETQYF
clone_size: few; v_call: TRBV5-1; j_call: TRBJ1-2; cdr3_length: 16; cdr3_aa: CASSLVPGTGNYGYTF
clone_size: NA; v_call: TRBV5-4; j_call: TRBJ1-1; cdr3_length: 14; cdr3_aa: CASSFGPTNAEAFF
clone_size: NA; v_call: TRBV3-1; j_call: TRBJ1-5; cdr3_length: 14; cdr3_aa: CASSHQDSNQPQHF
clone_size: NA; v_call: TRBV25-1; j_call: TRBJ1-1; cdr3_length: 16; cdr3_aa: CASSGPGQETNTEAFF
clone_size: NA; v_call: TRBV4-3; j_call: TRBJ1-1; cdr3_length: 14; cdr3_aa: CASSQLRLNTEAFF
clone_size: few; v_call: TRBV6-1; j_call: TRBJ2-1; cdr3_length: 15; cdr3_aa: CASWFSGSLSDEQFF
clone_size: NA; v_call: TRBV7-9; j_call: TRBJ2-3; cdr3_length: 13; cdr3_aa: CASSPGPEDTQYF
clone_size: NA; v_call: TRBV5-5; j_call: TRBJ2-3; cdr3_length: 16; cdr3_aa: CASSSGRLYRTDTQYF
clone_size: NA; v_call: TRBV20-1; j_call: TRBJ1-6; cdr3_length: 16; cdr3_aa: CSARAGHQLVDSPLHF
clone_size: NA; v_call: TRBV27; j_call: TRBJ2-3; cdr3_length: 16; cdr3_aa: CASSTWTGASTDTQYF
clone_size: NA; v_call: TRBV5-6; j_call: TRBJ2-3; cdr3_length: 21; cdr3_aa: CASSSLVGGEVAGGRTDTQYF
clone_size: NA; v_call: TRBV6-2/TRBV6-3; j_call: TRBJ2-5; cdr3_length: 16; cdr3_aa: CASSYLGARTGQTQYF
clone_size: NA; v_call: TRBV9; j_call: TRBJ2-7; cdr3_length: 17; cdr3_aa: CASSTGLAGGQPYEQYF
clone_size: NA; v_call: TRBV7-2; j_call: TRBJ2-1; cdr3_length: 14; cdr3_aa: CASSGGRGSNEQFF
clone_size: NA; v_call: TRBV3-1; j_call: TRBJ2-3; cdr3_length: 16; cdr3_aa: CASSTAGVRSTDTQYF
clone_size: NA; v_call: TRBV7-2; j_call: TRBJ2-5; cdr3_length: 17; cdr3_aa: CASSTRWTSGIGETQYF
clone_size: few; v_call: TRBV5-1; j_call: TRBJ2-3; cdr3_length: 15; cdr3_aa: CASSSNAGAEDTQYF
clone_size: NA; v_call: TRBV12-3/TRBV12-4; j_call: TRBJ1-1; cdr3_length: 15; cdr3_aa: CASSGTGGDPTEAFF
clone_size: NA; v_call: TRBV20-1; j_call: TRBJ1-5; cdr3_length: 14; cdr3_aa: CSAPPGTDNQPQHF
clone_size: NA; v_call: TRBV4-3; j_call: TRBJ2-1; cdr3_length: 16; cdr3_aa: CASSQEEGGVYNEQFF
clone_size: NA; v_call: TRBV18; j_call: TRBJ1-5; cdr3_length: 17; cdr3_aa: CASSPTDETGGIQPQHF
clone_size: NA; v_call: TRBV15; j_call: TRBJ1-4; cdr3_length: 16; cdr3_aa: CATSSLPGGRAEKLFF
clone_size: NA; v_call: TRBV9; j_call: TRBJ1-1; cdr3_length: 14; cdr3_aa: CASSVAPLNTEAFF
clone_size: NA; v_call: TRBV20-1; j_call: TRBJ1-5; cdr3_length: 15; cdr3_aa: CSAGRTGDSNQPQHF